Each of the 6 T cell receptor beta chains below was sequenced from the same sample in a study of control samples from healthy donors and cancer patients. Sequencing used immunoSEQ multiplex PCR; TCRdb keeps in-frame clones, though not all of them. Here the sample spans 120,000 or so clones, over 75% being singletons. The source material was blood. The receptors shown here come from a man aged 60 to 69 in good health.

This clone was seen only a few times. J is TRBJ1-1 and V is TRBV25-1; D might be TRBD1 (5 bases). Germline lookup yields CDR1 MGHDK and CDR2 SYGVNS. V lost 8 bases, J lost 7 bases, and 17 bases lay in between. This CDR3 is built from 13 residues. CDR3 in amino acids: CASQTQGSHEAFF. CDR3 bases: TGTGCCAGCCAAACCCAGGGCTCTCATGAAGCTTTCTTT. The full variable domain, in which reference TRBV25-1 and TRBJ1-1 provide the parts outside the CDR3, is EADIYQTPRYLVIGTGKKITLECSQTMGHDKMYWYQQDPGMELHLIHYSYGVNSTEKGDLSSESTVSRIRTEHFPLTLESARPSHTSQYLCASQTQGSHEAFFGQGTRLTVV.

The chain joins TRBV28 to TRBJ1-4; a possible D gene is TRBD1 (6 bases). The CDR3 length is 13 residues. CDR1 is MDHEN, CDR2 SYDVKM, per germline. The V end was cut by 6 bases, the J end by 8 bases, with 13 bases between. The CDR3 reads CASSPGAREKLFF. The CDR3 DNA reads TGTGCCAGCAGCCCGGGGGCGAGGGAAAAACTGTTTTTT.

The rearrangement joins TRBV12-3 or TRBV12-4 to TRBJ1-1; 9 bases are shared with TRBD1. Trimming removed 11 bases from V and 1 base from J; junction bases left unmatched: 5. The CDR3 is made up of 13 amino acids. CDR3 sequence: CAVQGAWNTEAFF. The DNA of the CDR3 is TGTGCCGTACAGGGGGCGTGGAACACTGAAGCTTTCTTT.

This chain's CDR3 is CASSGFVGMSYGYTF. CDR3 coding DNA: TGTGCCAGCAGCGGGTTTGTGGGCATGAGCTATGGCTACACCTTC. This rearrangement joins TRBV6-5 to TRBJ1-2, with D unclear. V lost 6 bases and J 4 bases, leaving 18 bases between the germline ends. In germline, CDR1 is MNHEY, CDR2 SVGAGI. The CDR3 has 15 amino acids.

This chain uses TRBV7-3 with TRBJ1-2; D is ambiguous. The length of the CDR3 is 14 residues. Trimming pared 0 bases from V and 10 bases from J, leaving 15 bases between. CDR1 and CDR2 from the germline V gene are SGHTA and FQGTGA. Written as DNA, the CDR3 is TGTGCCAGCAGCTTAACGCGAACTCCTAGTCACTACACCTTC. It encodes CASSLTRTPSHYTF.

This sequence joins TRBV28 and TRBJ2-1, with 7 nucleotides matching TRBD1. The germline V gene has CDR1 MDHEN and CDR2 SYDVKM. V lost 5 bases, J lost 0 bases, and 7 bases stayed unmatched. This CDR3 contains 16 residues. The CDR3 DNA follows: TGTGCCAGCAGTCCCTCCCCAGGGGGCTCCTACAATGAGCAGTTCTTC. Translating it yields CASSPSPGGSYNEQFF.